This T cell receptor (beta chain) was sequenced during a study of identical twins. The CDR3 contains 14 residues. The junction had 4 bases not matched to a gene; V was cut back by 5 bases and J by 4 bases. Germline V gives CDR1 MNHNY, CDR2 SVGAGI (reference sequence). This clonotype was seen ten or more times. MiXCR, run by TCRdb on the 5' RACE reads, gives a single entry per CDR3 protein. The table includes roughly 1,500,000 distinct CDR3 sequences, about 31% detected once. The clonotype comes from a newborn girl in good health. The rearrangement links TRBV6-6 to TRBJ1-5, with 8 bases identical to TRBD1. The sample taken for sequencing was cord blood. CDR3 coding DNA: TGTGCCAGCAGTCCGGGACAGGCTAATCAGCCCCAGCATTTT. As protein: CASSPGQANQPQHF.